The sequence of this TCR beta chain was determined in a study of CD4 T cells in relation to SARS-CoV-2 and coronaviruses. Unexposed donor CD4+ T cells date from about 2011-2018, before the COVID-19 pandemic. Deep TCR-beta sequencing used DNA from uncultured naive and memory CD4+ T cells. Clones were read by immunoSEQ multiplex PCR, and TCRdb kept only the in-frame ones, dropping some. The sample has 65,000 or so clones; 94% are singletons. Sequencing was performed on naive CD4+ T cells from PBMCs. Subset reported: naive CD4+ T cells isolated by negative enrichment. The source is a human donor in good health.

The CDR3 loop is CASSPREGTGANVLTF. In DNA form, the CDR3 reads TGTGCCAGCAGCCCGCGGGAGGGGACTGGGGCCAACGTCCTGACTTTC. This chain links TRBV7-3 with TRBJ2-6; 9 nucleotides match TRBD2. Per germline, CDR1 SGHTA and CDR2 FQGTGA. The CDR3 is 16 amino acids. V lost 5 bases and J lost 2; bases outside the gene matches: 4.